This T cell receptor beta chain was profiled in a study of T cell repertoires in cytomegalovirus infection. Study-level findings and limits: The ex vivo response was dominated by HLA-C-restricted CMV-specific TCR beta clonotypes.

This clonotype has a handful of counts. What it binds is not known. MiXCR, run by TCRdb on the reads, gives a single entry per CDR3 protein. This sample has 830,000 or so distinct CDR3 sequences, with approximately 29% found just once. Deletions cut 11 bases from V and 2 bases from J, with 16 bases between. Germline V gene sequence: CDR1 SNHLY, CDR2 FYNNEI. The CDR3 sequence is 14 residues long. The sequence derives from a human donor in good health (CMV status not recorded). Some clones in this sample may be carry-over from other donors' samples. Sample: cultured CD8+ T cells from PBMCs, taken from culture after CMV antigen stimulation. The chain employs TRBV2 and TRBJ1-5, with a tentative D call TRBD1 (5 bases). As DNA, the CDR3 is TGTGCCGGGGGGGAGGGGACCGGCAATCAGCCCCAGCATTTT. Translating it yields CAGGEGTGNQPQHF.